The entry below describes one T cell receptor (beta chain). This entry belongs to a study of ipilimumab plus nivolumab after autologous stem cell transplantation. The wider study: The DLBCL group included primary refractory and relapsed cases.

Patients got ipilimumab 1 mg/kg beginning 14 to 28 days post-transplant. Sequencing used immunoSEQ multiplex PCR; TCRdb keeps in-frame clones, though not all of them. This table holds about 12,000 clones, about 70% found once. CDR1 and CDR2 from the germline V gene are SGHVS and FQNEAQ. V was trimmed by 5 bases and J by 4 bases, leaving 21 bases between them. This CDR3 spans 16 amino acids. This sequence joins TRBV7-8 and TRBJ2-7; D is possibly TRBD1 (6 bases). The sequence was obtained from a male donor with diffuse large B-cell lymphoma. Sequencing used PBMCs, obtained in a trial of ipilimumab plus nivolumab as post-transplant consolidation. The CDR3 DNA sequence: TGTGCCAGCAGCCCGCCGAACTACAGGGTCGGGTACGAGCAGTACTTC. This codes for CASSPPNYRVGYEQYF.